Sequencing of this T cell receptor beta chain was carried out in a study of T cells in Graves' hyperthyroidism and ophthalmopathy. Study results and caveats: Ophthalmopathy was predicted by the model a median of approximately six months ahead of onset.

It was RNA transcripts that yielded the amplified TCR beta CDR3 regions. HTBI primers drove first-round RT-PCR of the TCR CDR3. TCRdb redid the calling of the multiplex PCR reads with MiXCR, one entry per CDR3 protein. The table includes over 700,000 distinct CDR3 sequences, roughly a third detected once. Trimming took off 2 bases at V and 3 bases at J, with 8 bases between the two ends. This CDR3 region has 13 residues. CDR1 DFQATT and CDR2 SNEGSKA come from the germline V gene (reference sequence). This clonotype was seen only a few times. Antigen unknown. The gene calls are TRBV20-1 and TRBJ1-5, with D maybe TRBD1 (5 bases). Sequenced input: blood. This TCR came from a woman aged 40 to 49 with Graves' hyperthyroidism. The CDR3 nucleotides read TGCAGTGCTAGAAGACAGATCAATCAGCCCCAGCATTTT. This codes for CSARRQINQPQHF.